Sequencing of this T cell receptor beta chain was carried out in a study of tumor and adjacent non-tumor tissue in lung cancer. Study-level information: Each sample yielded around 4 million productive TCRbeta reads on average. Study observations and caveats: Top 100 clones took a larger repertoire share in normal lung.

With respect to this clonotype: Its specificity is not known. The junction departs from germline at one end; a sequencing error may be responsible.

Three rounds of nested PCR, following a modified ARM-PCR protocol, produced the TCRbeta library. In TCRdb, the multiplex PCR reads were re-called with MiXCR into one record per CDR3 protein. This sample carries some 100,000 distinct CDR3 sequences, roughly 80% of them seen once, and the ten largest clones take more than 30%. RNA was extracted from bulk tissue without any cell sorting. Distant lung tissue was collected more than 3 cm away from the tumor edge. The receptor was isolated from a man aged 55 to 70 with small cell lung cancer. Sample: distant non-tumor lung tissue.

The CDR3 here is CASSLYAERFF. The CDR3 DNA sequence: TGTGCCAGCAGCTTATATGCTGAGCGGTTCTTC. This chain joins TRBV11-1 and TRBJ2-1; D is undetermined. CDR1 is SGHAT and CDR2 is FQDESV in the germline V gene (reference sequence). This CDR3 spans 11 amino acids.